These T cell receptor beta chains were read from a single sample in a study of T cell responses to AZD1222 COVID-19 vaccine. Data came from immunoSEQ multiplex PCR; TCRdb stores just in-frame clones and leaves some out. The table shows about 120,000 clones, with approximately 90% occurring only once. This sample comprised peripheral blood, obtained 28 days after the second AZD1222 dose. The receptors stem from an adult who received the AZD1222 COVID-19 vaccine. CDR3s include the opening cysteine and the closing phenylalanine or tryptophan. Fields, in order: J gene, D gene, V gene, clone size, CDR3 protein, CDR3 DNA. The D gene is left open where the match is weak. Only some rows state a clone size, as once, few, many or a class for expanded clones.

>TRBJ2-5|-|TRBV7-9|once
CASSPLEGIDMGETQYF
TGTGCCAGCAGCCCCCTAGAGGGTATAGATATGGGAGAGACCCAGTACTTC
>TRBJ1-3|TRBD1|TRBV10-2|-
CASRSKGQTNSGNTIYF
TGCGCCAGCAGAAGCAAGGGACAGACTAACTCTGGAAACACCATATATTTT
>TRBJ1-1|TRBD1|TRBV9|-
CASSPGQGAWQTEAFF
TGTGCCAGCAGCCCCGGACAGGGGGCTTGGCAGACTGAAGCTTTCTTT
>TRBJ2-7|-|TRBV28|-
CASTPVGAYEQYF
TGTGCCAGCACCCCCGTTGGGGCCTACGAGCAGTACTTC
>TRBJ1-6|-|TRBV19|-
CASRLSTSSYNSPLHF
TGTGCCAGTAGATTGAGCACGAGCTCCTATAATTCACCCCTCCACTTT
>TRBJ1-5|-|TRBV25-1|-
CASSDIGGSQPQHF
TGTGCCAGCAGTGACATAGGGGGAAGTCAGCCCCAGCATTTT
>TRBJ2-1|TRBD2|TRBV3-1/TRBV3-2|-
CASSQAASGWYNEQFF
TGTGCCAGCAGCCAAGCGGCTAGCGGGTGGTACAATGAGCAGTTCTTC
>TRBJ2-5|TRBD2|TRBV15|-
CATRGLVIETQYF
TGTGCCACCCGGGGACTAGTCATAGAGACCCAGTACTTC
>TRBJ2-2|TRBD1|TRBV29-1|once
CSVEEFLHEGAFGELFF
TGCAGCGTTGAAGAATTCCTTCATGAGGGGGCGTTCGGGGAGCTGTTTTTT
>TRBJ2-7|TRBD2|TRBV28|-
CASSFGSSGGYEQYF
TGTGCCAGCAGTTTTGGGTCTAGCGGAGGCTACGAGCAGTACTTC
>TRBJ1-1|-|TRBV18|few
CASSPPGVTTEAFF
TGTGCCAGCTCACCACCAGGGGTTACCACTGAAGCTTTCTTT
>TRBJ1-1|-|TRBV27|-
CASSPQAFNTEAFF
TGTGCCAGCAGTCCGCAGGCCTTCAACACTGAAGCTTTCTTT